This T cell receptor beta chain is drawn from a study of identical twins. Study-wide results and caveats: Donors were not followed over many years; analysis was cross-sectional.

Germline values: CDR1 SGHRS, CDR2 YFSETQ. The CDR3 runs to 11 residues. Trimming shortened V by 5 bases and J by 6 bases, and 9 bases separated the two germline ends. This clonotype was recorded a few times. Antigen: not known. After template switching added a universal primer site, the resulting cDNA carried unique molecular identifiers. From the 5' RACE reads, TCRdb called clonotypes with MiXCR, one entry per CDR3 protein. There are roughly 200,000 distinct CDR3 sequences in the sample; approximately 16% occur only once, and 40% lies in the top ten. The same sample was also used in a study of T cells expressing NK-cell markers.

V gene TRBV5-1 combines with J gene TRBJ2-7, with D unresolved. The sequenced sample was CD8+ T cells sorted from blood. The clonotype was recovered from a woman under 30 in good health. Here the CDR3 reads CASRYAGEQYF. In DNA, the CDR3 is TGCGCCAGCAGGTACGCCGGCGAGCAGTACTTC.